The rows below give T cell receptor beta chains drawn from one sample of a study of cytomegalovirus exposure and HLA in healthy donors. This table comes from immunoSEQ multiplex PCR, and its TCRdb copy is limited to in-frame clones, with some not included. The sample carries around 130,000 clones, 80% recorded once. The specimen was PBMCs. Every receptor here comes from a man between 35 and 55 years old in good health and CMV-seronegative. CDR3s include the opening cysteine and the closing phenylalanine or tryptophan. The D gene is left open where the match is weak.

D,V,J,CDR3
TRBD1,TRBV19,TRBJ2-1,CASSIFDRGDEQFF
-,TRBV6-1,TRBJ1-4,CASRRRADNEKLFF
TRBD2,TRBV7-3,TRBJ2-1,CASSLIGTSGYNEQFF
-,TRBV6-1,TRBJ1-1,CASRPTGSNTEAFF
-,TRBV2,TRBJ2-5,CASRTGGGGGETQYF
-,TRBV30,TRBJ2-2,CAWKLDIRQTGELFF
-,TRBV5-4,TRBJ2-1,CASSNERGEGPIF
TRBD1,TRBV5-4,TRBJ1-1,CASSAGQEMNTEAFF
-,TRBV19,TRBJ2-7,CASSIKGDLSYEQYF
-,TRBV6-1,TRBJ1-2,CASMTGPANYGYTF
TRBD1,TRBV7-2,TRBJ1-2,CASSLAGQSLYGYTF
TRBD1,TRBV2,TRBJ1-1,CASIDRGDVAFF
-,TRBV2,TRBJ2-5,CATGYQETQYF
-,TRBV5-4,TRBJ1-6,CASSLVGSRSSPLHF
-,TRBV18,TRBJ2-2,CASSQVEAGELFF
TRBD1,TRBV6-1,TRBJ1-2,CASTSGTGNYGYTF
TRBD2,TRBV6-8,TRBJ2-2,CASSPSGGVTGELFF
TRBD1,TRBV30,TRBJ2-5,CAWSFRTGETQYF
-,TRBV30,TRBJ1-3,CAWRFPGAAGNTIYF
-,TRBV29-1,TRBJ2-7,CSVEDTAGVSYEQYF
-,TRBV10-1,TRBJ1-5,CANSTQKEGNQPQHF
TRBD2,TRBV5-4,TRBJ2-3,CASSLGSGRSADTQYF
-,TRBV29-1,TRBJ2-6,CSVAGKSSGANVLTF
-,TRBV5-1,TRBJ2-7,CASSLQGSGYEQYF
-,TRBV5-1,TRBJ1-5,CASSLQGNSNQPQHF
-,TRBV7-9,TRBJ1-2,CSSSPEDYGYTF
-,TRBV2,TRBJ2-5,CASRPTGETQYF
-,TRBV28,TRBJ2-7,CASSSGATSYEQYF
TRBD1,TRBV7-9,TRBJ1-5,CASSLGDRGQGQPQHF
-,TRBV10-1,TRBJ2-1,CASSGATRNEQFF
-,TRBV30,TRBJ1-1,CAWSPTDKNTEAFF
-,TRBV11-2,TRBJ2-6,CASSSSSGANVLTF
TRBD2,TRBV5-1,TRBJ2-5,CASSSRLAGAPGTQYF
TRBD1,TRBV10-3,TRBJ1-1,CAIRTGFTEAFF
TRBD1,TRBV18,TRBJ1-1,CASGQDTEAFF
-,TRBV7-9,TRBJ2-5,CASSPAGETQYF
-,TRBV6-1,TRBJ2-4,CASSPLAKNIQYF
TRBD2,TRBV6-5,TRBJ2-1,CASKVDSGAYNEQFF
TRBD1,TRBV6-5,TRBJ1-2,CASSYGTANYGYTF
-,TRBV5-1,TRBJ2-1,CASSLDVRQARSYNEQFF
TRBD1,TRBV27,TRBJ2-7,CASSPDRGYEQYF